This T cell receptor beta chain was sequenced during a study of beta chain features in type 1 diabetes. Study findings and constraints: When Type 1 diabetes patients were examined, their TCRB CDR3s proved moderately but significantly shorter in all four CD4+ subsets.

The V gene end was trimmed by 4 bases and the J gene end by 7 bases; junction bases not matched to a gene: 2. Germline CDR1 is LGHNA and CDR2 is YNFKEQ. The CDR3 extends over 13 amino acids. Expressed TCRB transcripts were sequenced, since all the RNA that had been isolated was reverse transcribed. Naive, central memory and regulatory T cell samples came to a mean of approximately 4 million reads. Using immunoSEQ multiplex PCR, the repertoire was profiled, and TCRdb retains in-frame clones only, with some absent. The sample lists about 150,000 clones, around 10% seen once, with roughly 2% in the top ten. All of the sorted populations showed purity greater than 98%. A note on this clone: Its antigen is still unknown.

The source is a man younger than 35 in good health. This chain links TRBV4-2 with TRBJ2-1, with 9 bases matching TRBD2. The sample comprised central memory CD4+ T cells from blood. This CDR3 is CASSRTSENEQFF. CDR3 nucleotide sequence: TGTGCCAGCAGCCGGACTAGCGAAAATGAGCAGTTCTTC.